Listed here are 14 T cell receptor beta chains from one sample, sequenced in a study of regulatory T cells in long-lasting Graves disease (dated by TCRdb to about 2021). The time point label here, explained by the study, means: persistent/refractory GD, antithyroid drugs over 5 years with positive TRAb. For both TCR sequencing and RNA sequencing, RNA was extracted from PBMCs in TRIzol. Receptor amplification or capture employed multiplex PCR. Sequencing relied on an Illumina HiSeq 4000. CDR3 regions were amplified by Arm-PCR with iRepertoire HTBI primers to construct TCR beta libraries. Using fastp at Q25 and MiXCR, TCRdb reprocessed the public reads and kept productive beta chains. Each CDR3 protein appears once, grouped with its most common genes and DNA. Within this sample are some 340,000 distinct CDR3 sequences, with roughly 25% of them counted one time only. The ten top clones hold about 27% of the sample.

The sample consisted of peripheral blood mononuclear cells (PBMCs), taken when the disease was refractory, from a patient treated with antithyroid drugs. The receptors here all came from a middle-aged woman with Graves disease. Donor details come from another sample of the same person, matched by shared clones.

CDR3 DNA sequence: TGTGCCAGCAGTTCCCAAGGCGTGGGCTACGAGCAGTACTTC. It yields the protein CASSSQGVGYEQYF. The chain joins TRBV12-3 or TRBV12-4 to TRBJ2-7; no clear D gene. The germline V and J ends were trimmed by 4 bases and 3 bases, with 13 bases remaining between them. The CDR3 is 14 residues long.

This clonotype was observed once. The V and J genes are TRBV6-1 and TRBJ1-2, with 10 bases lining up with TRBD1. Germline values: CDR1 MNHNS, CDR2 SASEGT. CDR3 length equals 12 residues. The trim removed 7 bases at V and 8 bases at J, leaving 4 bases unmatched. This CDR3 reads CASTGTGAGYTF. In DNA form, the CDR3 reads TGTGCCAGCACCGGGACAGGGGCCGGCTACACCTTC.

The chain recombines TRBV29-1 with TRBJ1-5; no clear D gene. The V gene lost 7 bases and the J gene lost 11 bases, with 15 bases spanning the gap. Germline CDR1 reads SQVTM; CDR2 reads ANQGSEA. The CDR3 is 11 residues long. The CDR3, as DNA: TGCAGCGCGTCCTATGGGCACACCCAGCATTTT. Amino acid sequence: CSASYGHTQHF.

This clonotype appeared many times. The chain uses TRBV6-1 and TRBJ2-5; the D gene is possibly TRBD2 (6 bases). V was cut by 2 bases and J by 2 bases, with 15 bases left in between. Germline CDR1 and CDR2: MNHNS and SASEGT. The CDR3 is 16 residues long. The CDR3 DNA reads TGTGCCAGCAGTGAATCTCTGGGGAGGTGGCAAGAGACCCAGTACTTC. The encoded protein is CASSESLGRWQETQYF.

Concerning this clonotype: A read error is possible here, since a much larger clone lies one base away. J is TRBJ2-7 and V is TRBV6-9; D might be TRBD1 (5 bases). The CDR3 sequence is 16 residues long. Germline CDR1 is MNHGY and CDR2 is SVAAGI. CDR3 amino acids: CASSYSHRTSLNEQCF. As DNA, the CDR3 is TGTGCCAGCAGTTACTCCCACAGGACCTCTCTGAACGAGCAGTGCTTC.

The rearrangement uses TRBV20-1 and TRBJ2-7; 13 bases map to TRBD2. Germline V gives CDR1 DFQATT, CDR2 SNEGSKA (reference sequence). The ends lost 1 base at V and 0 bases at J; junction bases unmatched: 3. This CDR3 has 16 amino acids. As DNA, the CDR3 is TGCAGTGCTAGAGGGGGGACTAGCGGGGACTCCTACGAGCAGTACTTC. This translates into CSARGGTSGDSYEQYF.

For this clonotype: A much more abundant neighbour one base away suggests this may be a read error. The chain couples TRBV2 to TRBJ2-7, with 8 bases fitting TRBD1. Germline-derived CDR1 and CDR2 are SNHLY and FYNNEI. V was clipped by 5 bases and J by 9 bases; unmatched bases: 15. The CDR3 is 15 amino acids. This CDR3 reads CASSPFGDRGCLQYF. For the CDR3, the DNA is TGTGCCAGCAGTCCCTTCGGCGACAGGGGCTGCCTGCAGTACTTC.

This clonotype was seen at least ten times. The rearrangement uses TRBV28 and TRBJ2-7; a possible D gene is TRBD2 (5 bases). The V end lost 5 bases, the J end lost 0 bases, and 14 bases lay between the germline ends. The length of the CDR3 is 15 residues. Germline-derived CDR1 and CDR2 are MDHEN and SYDVKM. CDR3 residues: CASSPPGLSSYEQYF. CDR3 coding DNA: TGTGCCAGCAGTCCCCCCGGACTTAGCTCCTACGAGCAGTACTTC.

This clonotype occurred many times. The CDR3 is CASSYSGLAGGRQETQYF. DNA for the CDR3: TGTGCCAGCAGTTACTCGGGACTAGCGGGAGGGCGGCAAGAGACCCAGTACTTC. J is TRBJ2-5 and V is TRBV6-5; 16 positions agree with TRBD2. From germline, CDR1 is MNHEY and CDR2 SVGAGI. The CDR3 contains 18 residues. Trimming at V came to 0 bases and at J to 2 bases, leaving 3 bases not matched to a gene.

This clonotype was seen more than once but under ten times. The chain has TRBV3-1 and TRBJ1-1; D uncertain. V lost 4 bases and J lost 0, with 9 bases in between. Looked up from germline, CDR1 is LGHDT and CDR2 is YNNKEL (reference sequence). The CDR3 runs to 14 residues. The CDR3 protein is CASSLPHLNTEAFF. The CDR3 region has the DNA TGTGCCAGCAGCCTCCCACACTTGAACACTGAAGCTTTCTTT.

This clonotype was recorded a few times. This chain uses TRBV28 with TRBJ1-6; the D is unclear. Germline V gene sequence: CDR1 MDHEN, CDR2 SYDVKM. V gave up 8 bases and J gave up 8 bases, with 19 bases separating them. CDR3 length: 15 amino acids. The CDR3: CASRTTPPQYSPLHF. Written as DNA, the CDR3 is TGTGCCAGCCGAACGACGCCTCCACAATATTCACCCCTCCACTTT.

This clonotype was recorded many times. J is TRBJ1-1 and V is TRBV2; 11 bases line up with TRBD1. The CDR3 is 17 residues long. Germline loops: CDR1 SNHLY, CDR2 FYNNEI. The V gene end was trimmed by 6 bases and the J gene end by 5 bases; junction bases not matched to a gene: 14. The CDR3 DNA reads TGTGCCAGCAGCTTAATGGACAGGGGGCAGGGACTAACTGAAGCTTTCTTT. This sequence encodes CASSLMDRGQGLTEAFF. Combining the CDR3 with reference TRBV2 and TRBJ1-1 gives the whole variable domain EPEVTQTPSHQVTQMGQEVILRCVPISNHLYFYWYRQILGQKVEFLVSFYNNEISEKSEIFDDQFSVERPDGSNFTLKIRSTKLEDSAMYFCASSLMDRGQGLTEAFFGQGTRLTVV.

The J gene is TRBJ1-2, the V gene TRBV5-1; 7 positions match TRBD1. Germline V gene lookup returns CDR1 SGHRS and CDR2 YFSETQ. Germline trimming cut 5 bases from V and 5 bases from J; bases unmatched to any gene: 9. The CDR3 is 14 residues long. CDR3 sequence reads: CASSSGTDRYGYTF. The CDR3 nucleotides read TGCGCCAGCAGTTCCGGGACAGACCGATATGGCTACACCTTC.

The V call is TRBV3-1, the J call TRBJ1-6; TRBD1 might be the D (5 bases). Trimming pared 3 bases from V and 9 bases from J, leaving 12 bases between. This CDR3 contains 14 residues. Germline assignment: CDR1 LGHDT and CDR2 YNNKEL (reference sequence). The CDR3 sequence is CASSHGGDGSPLHF. Here the CDR3 DNA reads TGTGCCAGCAGCCACGGGGGGGACGGTTCACCCCTCCACTTT.